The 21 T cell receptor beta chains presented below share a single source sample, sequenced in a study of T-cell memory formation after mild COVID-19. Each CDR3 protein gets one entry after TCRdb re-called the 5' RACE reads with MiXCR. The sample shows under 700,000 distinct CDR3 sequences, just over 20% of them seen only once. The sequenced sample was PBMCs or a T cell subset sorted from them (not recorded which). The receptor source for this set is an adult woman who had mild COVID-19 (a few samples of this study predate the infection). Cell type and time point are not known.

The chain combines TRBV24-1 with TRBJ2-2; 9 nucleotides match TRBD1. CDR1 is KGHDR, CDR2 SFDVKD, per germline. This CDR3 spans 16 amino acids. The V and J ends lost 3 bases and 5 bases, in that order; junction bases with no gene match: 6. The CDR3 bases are TGTGCCACCAGTGATCCTACCGGGACAGGGACCGGGGAGCTGTTTTTT. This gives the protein CATSDPTGTGTGELFF.

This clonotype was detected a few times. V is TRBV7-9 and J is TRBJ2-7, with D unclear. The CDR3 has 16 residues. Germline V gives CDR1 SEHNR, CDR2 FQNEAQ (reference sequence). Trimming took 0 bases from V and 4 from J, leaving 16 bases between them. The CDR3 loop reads CASSLAYSPGLYEQYF. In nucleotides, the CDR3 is TGTGCCAGCAGCTTAGCCTACTCTCCCGGCCTTTACGAGCAGTACTTC.

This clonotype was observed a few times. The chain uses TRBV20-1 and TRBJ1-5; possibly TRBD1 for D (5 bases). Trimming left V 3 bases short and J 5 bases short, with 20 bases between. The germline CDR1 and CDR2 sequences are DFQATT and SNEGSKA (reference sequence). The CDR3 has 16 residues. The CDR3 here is CSARGGTAAFHQPQHF. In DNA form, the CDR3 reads TGCAGTGCTAGGGGTGGGACCGCGGCCTTCCATCAGCCCCAGCATTTT.

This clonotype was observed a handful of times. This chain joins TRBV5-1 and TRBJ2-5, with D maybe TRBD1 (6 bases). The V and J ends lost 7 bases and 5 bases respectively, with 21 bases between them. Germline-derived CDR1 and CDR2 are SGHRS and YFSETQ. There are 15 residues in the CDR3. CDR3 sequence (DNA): TGCGCCAGCTCGGATTCAAGGGGGTTAGGGGAGACCCAGTACTTC. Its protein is CASSDSRGLGETQYF.

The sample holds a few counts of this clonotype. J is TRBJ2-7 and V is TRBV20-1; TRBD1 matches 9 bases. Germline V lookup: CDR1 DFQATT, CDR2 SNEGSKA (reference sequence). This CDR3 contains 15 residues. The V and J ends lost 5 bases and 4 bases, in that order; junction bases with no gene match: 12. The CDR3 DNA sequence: TGCAGTGCTTACGGTACAGGGGGCAAGCGGTACGAGCAGTACTTC. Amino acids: CSAYGTGGKRYEQYF.

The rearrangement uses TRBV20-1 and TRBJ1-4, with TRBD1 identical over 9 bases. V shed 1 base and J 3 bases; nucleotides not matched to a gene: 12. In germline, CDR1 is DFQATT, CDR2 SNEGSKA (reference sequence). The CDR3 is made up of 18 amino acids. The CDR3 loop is CSARGPPGQGSANEKLFF. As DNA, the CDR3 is TGCAGTGCTAGAGGGCCACCGGGACAGGGCTCGGCTAATGAAAAACTGTTTTTT.

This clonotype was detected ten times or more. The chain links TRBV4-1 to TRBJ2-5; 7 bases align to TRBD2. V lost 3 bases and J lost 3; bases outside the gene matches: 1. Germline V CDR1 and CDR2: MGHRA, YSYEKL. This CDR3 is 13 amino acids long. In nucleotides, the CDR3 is TGCGCCAGCAGCCAGAGCGGGAAAGAGACCCAGTACTTC. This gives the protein CASSQSGKETQYF.

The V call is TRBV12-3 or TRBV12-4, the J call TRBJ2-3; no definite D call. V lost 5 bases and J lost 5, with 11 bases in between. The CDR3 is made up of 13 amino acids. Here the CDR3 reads CASSPQAGDTQYF. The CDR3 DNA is TGTGCCAGCAGTCCCCAAGCTGGAGATACGCAGTATTTT.

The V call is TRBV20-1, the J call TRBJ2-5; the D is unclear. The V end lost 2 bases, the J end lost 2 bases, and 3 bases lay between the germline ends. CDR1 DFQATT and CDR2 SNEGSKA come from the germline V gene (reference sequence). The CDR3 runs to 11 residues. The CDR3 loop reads CSARTQETQYF. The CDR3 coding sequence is TGCAGTGCTAGAACACAAGAGACCCAGTACTTC.

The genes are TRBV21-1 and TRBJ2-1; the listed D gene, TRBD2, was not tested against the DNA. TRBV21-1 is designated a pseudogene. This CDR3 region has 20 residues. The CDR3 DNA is TGTGCCAGCAGCAAAGATGGAGGGAAACACAGCGGGAGCTCCTACAATGAGCAGTTCTTC. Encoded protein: CASSKDGGKHSGSSYNEQFF.

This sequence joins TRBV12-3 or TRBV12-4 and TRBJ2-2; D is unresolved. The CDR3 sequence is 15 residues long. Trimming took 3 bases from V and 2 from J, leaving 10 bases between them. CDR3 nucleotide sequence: TGTGCCAGCAGTTTTGAGGTTCCCAACACCGGGGAGCTGTTTTTT. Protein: CASSFEVPNTGELFF.

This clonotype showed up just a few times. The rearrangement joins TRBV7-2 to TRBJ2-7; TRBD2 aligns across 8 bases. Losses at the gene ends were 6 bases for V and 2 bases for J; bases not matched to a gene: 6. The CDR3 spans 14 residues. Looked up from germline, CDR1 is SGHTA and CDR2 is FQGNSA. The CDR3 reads CASSRLARPYEQYF. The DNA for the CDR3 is TGTGCCAGCAGTCGACTAGCGAGGCCCTACGAGCAGTACTTC.

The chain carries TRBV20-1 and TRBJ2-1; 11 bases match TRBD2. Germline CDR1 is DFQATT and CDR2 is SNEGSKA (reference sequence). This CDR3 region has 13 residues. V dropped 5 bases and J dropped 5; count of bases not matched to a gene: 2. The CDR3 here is CSALAGGDNEQFF. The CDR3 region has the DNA TGCAGTGCTCTAGCGGGAGGTGACAATGAGCAGTTCTTC.

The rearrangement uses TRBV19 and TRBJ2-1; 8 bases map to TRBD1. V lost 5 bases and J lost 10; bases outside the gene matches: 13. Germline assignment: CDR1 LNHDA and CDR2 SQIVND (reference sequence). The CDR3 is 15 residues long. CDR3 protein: CASSPRQGTVQEQFF. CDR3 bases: TGTGCCAGTAGTCCACGACAGGGGACGGTCCAAGAGCAGTTCTTC.

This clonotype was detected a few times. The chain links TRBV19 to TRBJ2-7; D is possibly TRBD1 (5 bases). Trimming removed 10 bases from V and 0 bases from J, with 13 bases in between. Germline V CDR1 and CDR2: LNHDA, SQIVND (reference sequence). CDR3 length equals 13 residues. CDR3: CATAQAISYEQYF. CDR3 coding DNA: TGTGCCACCGCACAGGCCATCTCCTACGAGCAGTACTTC.

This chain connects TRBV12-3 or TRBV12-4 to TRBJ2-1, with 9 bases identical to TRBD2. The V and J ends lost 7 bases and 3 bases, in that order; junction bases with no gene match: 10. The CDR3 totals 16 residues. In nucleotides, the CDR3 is TGTGCCAGCACCCGGCGGGGGGGCCTTAGCTACAATGAGCAGTTCTTC. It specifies CASTRRGGLSYNEQFF.

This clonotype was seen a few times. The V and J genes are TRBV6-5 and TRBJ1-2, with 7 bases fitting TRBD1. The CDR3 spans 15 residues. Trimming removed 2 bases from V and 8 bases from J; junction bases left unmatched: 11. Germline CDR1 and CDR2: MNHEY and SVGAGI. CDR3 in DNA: TGTGCCAGCAGTTACGACGGACAGGCGGGTGGCGGCTACACCTTC. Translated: CASSYDGQAGGGYTF.

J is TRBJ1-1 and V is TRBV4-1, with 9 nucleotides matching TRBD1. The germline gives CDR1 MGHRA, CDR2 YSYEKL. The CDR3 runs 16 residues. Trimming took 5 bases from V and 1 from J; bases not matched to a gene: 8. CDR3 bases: TGCGCCAGCAGCTCCCGACAGGGGGAAGGGAACACTGAAGCTTTCTTT. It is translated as CASSSRQGEGNTEAFF.

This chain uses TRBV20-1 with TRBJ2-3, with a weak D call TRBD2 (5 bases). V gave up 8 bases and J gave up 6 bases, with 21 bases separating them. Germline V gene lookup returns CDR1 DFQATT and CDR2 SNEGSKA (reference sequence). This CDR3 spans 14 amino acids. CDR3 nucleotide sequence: TGCAGTCCGGGAAAAAAGAGGCCCTCCGATACGCAGTATTTT. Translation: CSPGKKRPSDTQYF.

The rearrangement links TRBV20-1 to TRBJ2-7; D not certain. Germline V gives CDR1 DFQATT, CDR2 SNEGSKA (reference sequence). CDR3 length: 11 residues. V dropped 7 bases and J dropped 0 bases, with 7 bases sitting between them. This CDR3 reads CSGATSYEQYF. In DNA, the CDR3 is TGCAGTGGAGCGACCTCCTACGAGCAGTACTTC.

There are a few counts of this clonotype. The CDR3: CASGALNTGELFF. In nucleotides, the CDR3 is TGTGCCAGCGGGGCCCTGAACACCGGGGAGCTGTTTTTT. The rearrangement joins TRBV12-3 or TRBV12-4 to TRBJ2-2; maybe TRBD1 (5 bases). V was cut by 8 bases and J by 1 base, with 8 bases left in between. The CDR3 has 13 residues.